Each of the 8 T cell receptor beta chains below was sequenced from the same sample in a study of T-cell reconstitution after alpha-beta-depleted transplantation in children. A library of TCRbeta sequences, prepared with unique molecular identifiers, was generated. TCRdb passed the PCR reads through MiXCR, listing each CDR3 protein once. The sample yields some 250,000 distinct CDR3 sequences, 12% seen once. The specimen was PBMCs from the stem cell graft donor, collected from the stem cell graft. The receptors originated from a human donor who donated a stem cell graft to a child with acute lymphoblastic leukemia.

This clonotype was recorded many times. The CDR3 sequence is CATGVQRGYEQYF. CDR3 sequence (DNA): TGTGCCACCGGGGTCCAGCGGGGTTACGAGCAGTACTTC. The genes are TRBV15 and TRBJ2-7; TRBD2 matches at 7 bases. Trimming at V came to 8 bases and at J to 4 bases, leaving 8 bases not matched to a gene. The V gene's germline CDR1 is LNHNV and CDR2 YYDKDF (reference sequence). The CDR3 has 13 residues.

This clonotype showed up many times. This chain joins TRBV12-3 or TRBV12-4 and TRBJ1-6; D gene ambiguous. The CDR3 has 14 amino acids. Between the trimmed V and J ends, which lost 6 bases and 11 bases, there was a span of 17 bases. The CDR3 DNA reads as TGTGCCAGCAGCCGACGGACCTCCGAGACACCCCTCCACTTT. It translates to CASSRRTSETPLHF.

The chain uses TRBV9 and TRBJ1-2; D ambiguous. CDR1 is SGDLS and CDR2 is YYNGEE in the germline V gene. This CDR3 comprises 12 residues. Trimming left V 0 bases short and J 6 bases short, with 6 bases between. The CDR3 coding sequence is TGTGCCAGCAGCGTAGGGGGAAATGGCTACACCTTC. This encodes CASSVGGNGYTF.

At least ten counts were recorded for this clonotype. The V gene is TRBV27, the J gene TRBJ1-2; 7 positions agree with TRBD1. The ends lost 5 bases at V and 4 bases at J; junction bases unmatched: 10. This CDR3 has 15 residues. In germline, CDR1 is MNHEY, CDR2 SMNVEV (reference sequence). In DNA, the CDR3 is TGTGCCAGCAGTCCGGGCGGGACAGTGCTCTATGGCTACACCTTC. Its protein product is CASSPGGTVLYGYTF.

This clonotype has ten or more counts. The chain combines TRBV7-8 with TRBJ1-3, with 7 bases matching TRBD1. Germline trimming cut 2 bases from V and 0 bases from J; bases unmatched to any gene: 10. The CDR3 length is 18 residues. Per germline, CDR1 SGHVS and CDR2 FQNEAQ. CDR3 in DNA: TGTGCCAGCAGCTTATTGGGGGACAGAGACGTCTCTGGAAACACCATATATTTT. This translates into CASSLLGDRDVSGNTIYF.

This clonotype was seen ten or more times. The chain uses TRBV20-1 and TRBJ1-5, with D perhaps matching TRBD1 (5 bases). Germline CDR1 reads DFQATT; CDR2 reads SNEGSKA (reference sequence). V shed 6 bases and J shed 0 bases, with 15 bases lying between them. This CDR3 has 15 amino acids. The CDR3 here is CSAEGTVYSNQPQHF. The CDR3 DNA is TGCAGTGCGGAGGGGACCGTTTATAGCAATCAGCCCCAGCATTTT.

This clonotype was seen ten or more times. The chain recombines TRBV12-3 or TRBV12-4 with TRBJ2-3; D is undetermined. V was trimmed by 5 bases and J by 2 bases, leaving 17 bases between them. The CDR3 consists of 16 residues. The CDR3 spells CASSGGRYQPTDTQYF. Here the CDR3 DNA reads TGTGCCAGCAGTGGCGGTCGCTATCAGCCCACAGATACGCAGTATTTT.

This clonotype came up many times. V and J are TRBV27 and TRBJ2-5; a weak D match, TRBD1 (6 bases). Trimming removed 4 bases at V and 1 base at J, with 13 bases between. The germline V gene has CDR1 MNHEY and CDR2 SMNVEV (reference sequence). The CDR3 runs to 15 residues. The CDR3 loop is CASSSWTDGQETQYF. In nucleotides, the CDR3 is TGTGCCAGCAGTTCATGGACAGACGGCCAAGAGACCCAGTACTTC.